These 22 T cell receptor beta chains came from one sample sequenced in a study of blood T cell repertoires in COVID-19. Assay: immunoSEQ multiplex PCR; the TCRdb copy retains only in-frame clones and omits some. The repertoire consists of roughly 85,000 clones, with around four fifths occurring once and the leading ten covering 8.5% to 10%. Sequencing was done on a sample of peripheral blood. These receptors were obtained from a human donor in a cohort sampled during active COVID-19.

Only a few counts were recorded for this clone. The chain employs TRBV5-8 and TRBJ2-7; 8 bases agree with TRBD1. The CDR3 loop spans 15 amino acids. Germline CDR1 SGHTS, CDR2 YDEGEE. V was clipped by 1 base and J by 3 bases; unmatched bases: 6. The DNA of the CDR3 is TGTGCCAGCAGCTTGCATACAGGGGGTATCTACGAGCAGTACTTC. Encoded protein: CASSLHTGGIYEQYF. Using reference TRBV5-8 and TRBJ2-7 for the parts outside the CDR3, the full variable domain is EAGVTQSPTHLIKTRGQQATLRCSPISGHTSVYWYQQALGLGLQFLLWYDEGEERNRGNFPPRFSGRQFPNYSSELNVNALELEDSALYLCASSLHTGGIYEQYFGPGTRLTVT.

V gene TRBV7-7 combines with J gene TRBJ2-1; 12 positions agree with TRBD2. This CDR3 spans 17 amino acids. Germline trimming cut 5 bases from V and 5 bases from J; bases unmatched to any gene: 10. The V gene's germline CDR1 is SSHAT and CDR2 FNYEAQ (reference sequence). CDR3: CASSRTSGDAGHNEQFF. The CDR3 bases are TGTGCCAGCAGCCGGACTAGCGGGGACGCTGGGCACAATGAGCAGTTCTTC.

The V gene is TRBV30, the J gene TRBJ1-2; no firm D call. There are 14 residues in the CDR3. Trimming left V 0 bases short and J 2 bases short, with 10 bases between. Germline values: CDR1 GTSNPN, CDR2 SVGIG (reference sequence). The CDR3 bases are TGTGCCTGGAGTGTAGGGAGGATAAACTATGGCTACACCTTC. Translation gives CAWSVGRINYGYTF.

This clone was seen a few times. An end of the junction does not agree with germline; a read error may underlie this. V gene TRBV6-5 combines with J gene TRBJ2-7; the D gene is possibly TRBD1 (6 bases). The CDR3 contains 13 residues. CDR1 and CDR2 (germline): MNHEY, SVGAGI. CDR3 coding DNA: TGTGCCAGCAGTTACTCGAGGGGGTACGATCAGTACTTC. Its translation is CASSYSRGYDQYF.

The chain uses TRBV11-1 and TRBJ2-7, with D uncertain. The CDR3 spans 13 residues. Trimming took off 5 bases at V and 4 bases at J, with 12 bases between the two ends. Germline loops: CDR1 SGHAT, CDR2 FQDESV (reference sequence). The CDR3 reads CASSLVPPYEQYF. The CDR3, as DNA: TGTGCCAGCAGCCTAGTCCCTCCTTACGAGCAGTACTTC.

This clone has just a few counts. The chain links TRBV6-6 to TRBJ1-1; TRBD1 matches at 10 bases. V gave up 5 bases and J gave up 12 bases; unmatched junction bases: 6. CDR1 is MNHNY, CDR2 SVGAGI, per germline (reference sequence). The CDR3 extends over 12 amino acids. The CDR3 region has the DNA TGTGCCAGCAGTCAAGGACAGGGGGGAACTTTCTTT. The encoded protein is CASSQGQGGTFF.

The J gene is TRBJ2-2, the V gene TRBV6-6; no definite D call. CDR3 length equals 12 residues. Trimming left V 5 bases short and J 11 bases short, with 12 bases between. Per germline, CDR1 MNHNY and CDR2 SVGAGI (reference sequence). CDR3 in amino acids: CASSPYFGELFF. CDR3 DNA: TGTGCCAGCAGTCCTTACTTCGGTGAGCTGTTTTTT.

This clone was counted a few times. V is TRBV5-1 and J is TRBJ2-2, with D maybe TRBD2 (6 bases). Germline V gene lookup returns CDR1 SGHRS and CDR2 YFSETQ. The length of the CDR3 is 19 residues. V lost 6 bases and J 5 bases, leaving 29 bases between the germline ends. The CDR3 nucleotides read TGCGCCAGCACACCACGAAACGCCGCCGGCCCAGGGAGGACCGGGGAGCTGTTTTTT. Translating gives CASTPRNAAGPGRTGELFF.

The chain has TRBV18 and TRBJ2-5; the D gene is possibly TRBD1 (6 bases). This CDR3 is built from 14 residues. Trimming removed 1 base at V and 2 bases at J, with 8 bases between. In germline, CDR1 is KGHSH, CDR2 LQKENI. The chain's CDR3 is CASSPLDSQETQYF. The CDR3 nucleotides are TGTGCCAGCTCACCACTGGACAGTCAAGAGACCCAGTACTTC.

This sequence joins TRBV15 and TRBJ2-7; 11 nucleotides align to TRBD2. Trimming cost V 0 bases and J 3 bases; bases outside gene matches: 4. From germline, CDR1 is LNHNV and CDR2 YYDKDF (reference sequence). This CDR3 is built from 16 residues. CDR3 nucleotides: TGTGCCACCAGCAGAGATAGACTAGCGGGGTTCTACGAGCAGTACTTC. It is translated as CATSRDRLAGFYEQYF.

V and J are TRBV29-1 and TRBJ2-5; 10 bases line up with TRBD1. J lost 5 bases, V lost 6 bases, and 6 bases had no gene match. The germline gives CDR1 SQVTM, CDR2 ANQGSEA. The CDR3 length is 13 residues. CDR3: CSVSGQGKETQYF. CDR3 bases: TGCAGCGTCTCGGGACAGGGGAAGGAGACCCAGTACTTC.

This clone appeared a single time. This chain uses TRBV24-1 with TRBJ2-2; 13 bases align to TRBD2. Germline V gene lookup returns CDR1 KGHDR and CDR2 SFDVKD. The CDR3 covers 18 residues. Trimming removed 3 bases from V and 4 bases from J; junction bases left unmatched: 7. The CDR3 DNA reads as TGTGCCACCAGTGATCCGGGACTAGCGGGGCTAAGCACCGGGGAGCTGTTTTTT. The encoded protein is CATSDPGLAGLSTGELFF.

A few counts support this clone. J is TRBJ1-5 and V is TRBV6-5; a weak D match, TRBD1 (5 bases). Trimming took off 5 bases at V and 6 bases at J, with 11 bases between the two ends. CDR3 length: 13 residues. In germline, CDR1 is MNHEY, CDR2 SVGAGI. CDR3: CASSHYGGQPQHF. CDR3 DNA: TGTGCCAGCAGTCATTACGGGGGTCAGCCCCAGCATTTT.

The genes are TRBV5-1 and TRBJ2-5; 7 bases agree with TRBD1. CDR3 length: 15 amino acids. Germline-derived CDR1 and CDR2 are SGHRS and YFSETQ. Trimming took 4 bases from V and 2 from J; bases not matched to a gene: 8. The CDR3 DNA reads TGCGCCAGCAGCGGGACAGCAAACCCTCAAGAGACCCAGTACTTC. This gives the protein CASSGTANPQETQYF.

For the CDR3, the DNA is TGTGCCACCAGCAGCGAAGACAGGGGGAACACTGAAGCTTTCTTT. It codes for CATSSEDRGNTEAFF. The chain couples TRBV15 to TRBJ1-1; 8 bases are shared with TRBD1. There are 15 residues in the CDR3. J lost 1 base, V lost 3 bases, and 4 bases had no gene match. In germline, CDR1 is LNHNV, CDR2 YYDKDF (reference sequence).

CDR3 loop: CASSYEGRKAGNTIYF. Here the CDR3 DNA reads TGTGCCAGCAGTTACGAGGGTCGAAAAGCTGGAAACACCATATATTTT. The V and J genes are TRBV6-5 and TRBJ1-3; no clear D. Trimming took 2 bases from V and 2 from J, leaving 13 bases between them. CDR1 and CDR2 from the germline V gene are MNHEY and SVGAGI. The CDR3 runs to 16 residues.

This chain joins TRBV3-1 (or the pseudogene TRBV3-2) and TRBJ2-7, with a weak D call TRBD2 (6 bases). The V gene lost 4 bases and the J gene lost 3 bases, with 13 bases spanning the gap. This CDR3 has 14 amino acids. Germline lookup yields CDR1 LGHDT and CDR2 YNNKEL (reference sequence). CDR3 DNA: TGTGCCAGCAGCCCGTGGGGGGTACGCTACGAGCAGTACTTC. Its translation: CASSPWGVRYEQYF.

This chain joins TRBV2 and TRBJ1-6; D gene uncertain. Germline V gene data show CDR1 as SNHLY and CDR2 as FYNNEI. The V gene lost 8 bases and the J gene lost 3 bases, with 8 bases spanning the gap. The CDR3 length is 13 residues. In DNA, the CDR3 is TGTGCCAGCGGCCGGGACTATAATTCACCCCTCCACTTT. Protein product: CASGRDYNSPLHF.

The chain combines TRBV5-4 with TRBJ2-2; TRBD2 might be the D (5 bases). With 4 bases removed from V and 16 bases from J, the gap between germline ends came to 20 bases. The germline V gene encodes CDR1 SGHNT and CDR2 YYREEE (reference sequence). CDR3 length equals 13 residues. The CDR3 here is CASSQNTRARWFF. The CDR3, as DNA: TGTGCCAGCAGCCAAAATACGAGGGCCCGGTGGTTTTTT.

The rearrangement uses TRBV5-1 and TRBJ2-2; the D gene is possibly TRBD1 (6 bases). The length of the CDR3 is 14 residues. Germline V CDR1 and CDR2: SGHRS, YFSETQ. V gave up 3 bases and J gave up 4 bases, with 10 bases separating them. The CDR3 DNA reads as TGCGCCAGCAGCTGGGACACGTTCACCGGGGAGCTGTTTTTT. This translates into CASSWDTFTGELFF.

A single count supports this clone. The gene calls are TRBV12-3 or TRBV12-4 and TRBJ1-2; a weak D match, TRBD1 (5 bases). The CDR3 spans 13 residues. The V end was cut by 10 bases, the J end by 1 base, with 13 bases between. The CDR3 loop is CANSREINYGYTF. Written as DNA, the CDR3 is TGTGCCAACAGCAGGGAAATTAACTATGGCTACACCTTC.

This sequence joins TRBV30 and TRBJ2-6; tentatively, D is TRBD2 (5 bases). CDR1 GTSNPN and CDR2 SVGIG come from the germline V gene (reference sequence). V lost 3 bases and J lost 0, with 15 bases in between. CDR3 size: 17 residues. CDR3 protein: CAWSDWGAYSGANVLTF. CDR3 nucleotide sequence: TGTGCCTGGAGCGACTGGGGAGCCTACTCTGGGGCCAACGTCCTGACTTTC.